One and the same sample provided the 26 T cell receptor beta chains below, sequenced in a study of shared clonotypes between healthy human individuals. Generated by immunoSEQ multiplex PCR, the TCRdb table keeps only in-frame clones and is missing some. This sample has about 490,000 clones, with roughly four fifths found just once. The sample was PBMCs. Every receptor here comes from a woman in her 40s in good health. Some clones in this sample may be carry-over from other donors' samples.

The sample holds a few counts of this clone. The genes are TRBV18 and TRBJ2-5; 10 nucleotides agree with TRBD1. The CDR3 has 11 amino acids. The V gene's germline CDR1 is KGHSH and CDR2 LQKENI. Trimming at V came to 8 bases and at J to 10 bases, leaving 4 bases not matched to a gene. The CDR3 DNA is TGTGCCAGCACGGACAGGGGGGTCCAGTACTTC. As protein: CASTDRGVQYF.

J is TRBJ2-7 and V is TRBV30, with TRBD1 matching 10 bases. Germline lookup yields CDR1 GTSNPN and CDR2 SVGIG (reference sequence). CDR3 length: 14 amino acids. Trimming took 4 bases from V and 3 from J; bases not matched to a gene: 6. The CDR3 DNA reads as TGTGCCTGGAAGCTCGGGACAGGGGACTACGAGCAGTACTTC. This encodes CAWKLGTGDYEQYF.

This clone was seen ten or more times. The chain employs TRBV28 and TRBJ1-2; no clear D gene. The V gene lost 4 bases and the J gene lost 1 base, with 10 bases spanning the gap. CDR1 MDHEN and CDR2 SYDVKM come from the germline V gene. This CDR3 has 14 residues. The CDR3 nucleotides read TGTGCCAGCAGTTCGTCACCGATTAACTATGGCTACACCTTC. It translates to CASSSSPINYGYTF.

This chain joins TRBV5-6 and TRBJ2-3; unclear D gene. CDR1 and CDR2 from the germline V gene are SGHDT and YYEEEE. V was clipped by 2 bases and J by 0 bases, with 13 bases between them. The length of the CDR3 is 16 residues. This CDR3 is CASSLDPDGSTDTQYF. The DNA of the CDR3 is TGTGCCAGCAGCTTAGACCCTGACGGAAGCACAGATACGCAGTATTTT.

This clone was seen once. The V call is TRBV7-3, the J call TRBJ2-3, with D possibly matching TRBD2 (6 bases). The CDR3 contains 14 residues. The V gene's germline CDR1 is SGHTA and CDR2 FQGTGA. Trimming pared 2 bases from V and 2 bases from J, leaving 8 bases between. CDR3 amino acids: CASSLGGLTDTQYF. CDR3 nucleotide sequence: TGTGCCAGCAGCTTAGGGGGACTCACAGATACGCAGTATTTT.

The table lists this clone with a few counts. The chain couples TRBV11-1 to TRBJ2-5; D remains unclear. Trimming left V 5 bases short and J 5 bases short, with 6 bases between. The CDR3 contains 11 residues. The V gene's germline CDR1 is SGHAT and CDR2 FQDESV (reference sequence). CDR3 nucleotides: TGTGCCAGCAGCCCCCGGGAGACCCAGTACTTC. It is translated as CASSPRETQYF.

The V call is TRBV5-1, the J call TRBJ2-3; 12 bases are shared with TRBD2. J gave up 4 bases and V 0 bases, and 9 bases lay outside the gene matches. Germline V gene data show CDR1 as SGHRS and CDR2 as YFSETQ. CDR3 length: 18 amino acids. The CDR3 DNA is TGCGCCAGCAGCTTGGAGGGGCTAGCGGGAGGGCTGGCAGATACGCAGTATTTT. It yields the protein CASSLEGLAGGLADTQYF.

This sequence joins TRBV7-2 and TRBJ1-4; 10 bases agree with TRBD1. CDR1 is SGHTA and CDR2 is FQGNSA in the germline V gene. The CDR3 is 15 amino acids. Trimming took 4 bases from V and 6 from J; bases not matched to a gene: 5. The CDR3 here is CASSSTGGTYEKLFF. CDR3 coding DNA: TGTGCCAGCAGCTCGACAGGGGGCACCTATGAAAAACTGTTTTTT. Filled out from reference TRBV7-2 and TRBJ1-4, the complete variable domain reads GAGVSQSPSNKVTEKGKDVELRCDPISGHTALYWYRQSLGQGLEFLIYFQGNSAPDKSGLPSDRFSAERTGGSVSTLTIQRTQQEDSAVYLCASSSTGGTYEKLFFGSGTQLSVL.

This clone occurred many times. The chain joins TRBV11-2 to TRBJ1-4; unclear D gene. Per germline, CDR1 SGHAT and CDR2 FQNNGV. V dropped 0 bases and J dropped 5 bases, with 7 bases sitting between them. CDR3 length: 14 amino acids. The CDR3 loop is CASSLELTNEKLFF. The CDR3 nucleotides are TGTGCCAGCAGCTTAGAACTAACGAATGAAAAACTGTTTTTT.

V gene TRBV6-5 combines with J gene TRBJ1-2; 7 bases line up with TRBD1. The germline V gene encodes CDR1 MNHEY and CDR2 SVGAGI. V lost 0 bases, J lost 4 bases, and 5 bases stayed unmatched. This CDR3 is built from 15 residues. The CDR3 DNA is TGTGCCAGCAGTTACTCGAACAGGGGAAGCTATGGCTACACCTTC. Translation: CASSYSNRGSYGYTF.

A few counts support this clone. CDR3 sequence (DNA): TGTGCCAGCAGTAAGGGCCGTAACACCGGGGAGCTGTTTTTT. Translating gives CASSKGRNTGELFF. This chain connects TRBV9 to TRBJ2-2; D is uncertain. Germline CDR1 reads SGDLS; CDR2 reads YYNGEE. The CDR3 covers 14 residues. V was cut by 5 bases and J by 2 bases, with 10 bases left in between.

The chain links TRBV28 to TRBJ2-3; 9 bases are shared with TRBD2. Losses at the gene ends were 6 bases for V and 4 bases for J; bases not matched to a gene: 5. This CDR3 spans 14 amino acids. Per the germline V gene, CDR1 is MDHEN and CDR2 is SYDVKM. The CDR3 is CASRDSGSSDTQYF. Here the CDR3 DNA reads TGTGCCAGCAGGGATAGCGGGAGTTCAGATACGCAGTATTTT.

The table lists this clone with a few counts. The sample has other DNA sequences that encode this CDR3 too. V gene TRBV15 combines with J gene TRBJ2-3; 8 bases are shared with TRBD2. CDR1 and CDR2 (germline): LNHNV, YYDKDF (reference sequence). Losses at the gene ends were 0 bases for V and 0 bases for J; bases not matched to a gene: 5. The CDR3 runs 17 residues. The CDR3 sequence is CATSRDLAGLSTDTQYF. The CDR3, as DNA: TGTGCCACCAGCAGAGATCTAGCGGGTCTCAGCACAGATACGCAGTATTTT.

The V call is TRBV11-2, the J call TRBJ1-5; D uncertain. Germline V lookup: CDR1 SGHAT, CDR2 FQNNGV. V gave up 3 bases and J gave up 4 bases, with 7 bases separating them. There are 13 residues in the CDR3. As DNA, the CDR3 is TGTGCCAGCAGCTTTGGGCTGAATCAGCCCCAGCATTTT. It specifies CASSFGLNQPQHF.

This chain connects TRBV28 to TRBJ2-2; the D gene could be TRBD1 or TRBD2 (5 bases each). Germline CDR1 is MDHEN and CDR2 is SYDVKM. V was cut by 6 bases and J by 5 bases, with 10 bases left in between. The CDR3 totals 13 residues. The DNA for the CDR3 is TGTGCCAGCAGGGACTGGGGGACCGGGGAGCTGTTTTTT. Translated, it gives CASRDWGTGELFF.

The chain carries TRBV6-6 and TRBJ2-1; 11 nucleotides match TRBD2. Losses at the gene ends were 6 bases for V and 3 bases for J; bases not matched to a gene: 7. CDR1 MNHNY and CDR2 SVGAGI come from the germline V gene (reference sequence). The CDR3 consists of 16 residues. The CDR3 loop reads CASSLRGLAGYNEQFF. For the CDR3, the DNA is TGTGCCAGCAGCCTAAGAGGACTAGCGGGCTACAATGAGCAGTTCTTC.

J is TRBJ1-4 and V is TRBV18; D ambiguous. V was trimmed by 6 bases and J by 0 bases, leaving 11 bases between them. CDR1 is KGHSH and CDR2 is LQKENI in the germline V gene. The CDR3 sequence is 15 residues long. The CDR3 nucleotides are TGTGCCAGCTCGCCAACCTATGCAACTAATGAAAAACTGTTTTTT. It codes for CASSPTYATNEKLFF.

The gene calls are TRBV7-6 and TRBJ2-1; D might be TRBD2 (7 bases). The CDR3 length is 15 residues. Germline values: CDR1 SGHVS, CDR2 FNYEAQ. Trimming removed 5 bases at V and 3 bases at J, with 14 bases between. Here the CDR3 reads CASSRGAGVYNEQFF. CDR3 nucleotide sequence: TGTGCCAGCAGCCGGGGGGCGGGAGTCTACAATGAGCAGTTCTTC.

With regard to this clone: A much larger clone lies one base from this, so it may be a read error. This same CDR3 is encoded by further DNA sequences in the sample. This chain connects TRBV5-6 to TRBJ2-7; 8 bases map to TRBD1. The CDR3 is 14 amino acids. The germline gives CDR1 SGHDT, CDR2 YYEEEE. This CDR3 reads CASSGRQGSYEQYF. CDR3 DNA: TGTGCCAGCAGCGGCCGACAGGGGTCCTACGAACAGTACTTC.

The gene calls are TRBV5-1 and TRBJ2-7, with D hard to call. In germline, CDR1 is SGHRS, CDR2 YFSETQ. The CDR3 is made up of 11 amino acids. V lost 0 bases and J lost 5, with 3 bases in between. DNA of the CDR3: TGCGCCAGCAGCTTGGAGCACGAGCAGTACTTC. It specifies CASSLEHEQYF.

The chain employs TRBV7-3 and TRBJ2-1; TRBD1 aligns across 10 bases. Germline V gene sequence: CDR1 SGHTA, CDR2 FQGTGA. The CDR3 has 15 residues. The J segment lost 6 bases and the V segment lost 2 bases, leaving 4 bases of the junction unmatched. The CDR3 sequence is CASSLQTGGGNEQFF. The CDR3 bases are TGTGCCAGCAGCTTACAGACAGGGGGCGGCAATGAGCAGTTCTTC.

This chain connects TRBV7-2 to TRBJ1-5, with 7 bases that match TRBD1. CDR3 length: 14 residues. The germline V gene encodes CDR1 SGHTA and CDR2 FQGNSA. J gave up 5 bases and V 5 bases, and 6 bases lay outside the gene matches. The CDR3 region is CASSQWTGDQPQHF. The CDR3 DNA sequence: TGTGCCAGCAGCCAATGGACAGGCGATCAGCCCCAGCATTTT.

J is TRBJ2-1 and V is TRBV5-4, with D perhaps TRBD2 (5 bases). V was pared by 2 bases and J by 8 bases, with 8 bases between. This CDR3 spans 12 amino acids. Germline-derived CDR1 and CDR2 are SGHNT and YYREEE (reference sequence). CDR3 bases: TGTGCCAGCAGCTTCGGGGTCGATGAGCAGTTCTTC. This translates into CASSFGVDEQFF.

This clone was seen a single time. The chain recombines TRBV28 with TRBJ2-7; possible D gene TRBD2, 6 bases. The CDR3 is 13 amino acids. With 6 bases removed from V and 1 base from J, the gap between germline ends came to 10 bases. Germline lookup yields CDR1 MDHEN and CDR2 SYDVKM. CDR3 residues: CASRSRGSYEQYF. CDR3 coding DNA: TGTGCCAGCAGGAGTCGGGGGTCCTACGAGCAGTACTTC.

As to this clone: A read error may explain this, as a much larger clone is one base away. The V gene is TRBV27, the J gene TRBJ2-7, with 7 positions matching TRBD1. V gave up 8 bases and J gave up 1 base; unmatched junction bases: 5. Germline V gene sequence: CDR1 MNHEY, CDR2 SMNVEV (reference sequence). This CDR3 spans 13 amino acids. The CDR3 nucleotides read TGTGCCAGCCGTGGACAGGAGTCCTACGAGCAGTACTTC. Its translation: CASRGQESYEQYF.

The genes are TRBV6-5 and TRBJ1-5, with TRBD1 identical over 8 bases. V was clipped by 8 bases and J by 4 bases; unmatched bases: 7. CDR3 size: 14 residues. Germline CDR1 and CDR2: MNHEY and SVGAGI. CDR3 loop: CASGHRGYNQPQHF. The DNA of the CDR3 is TGTGCCAGCGGCCACAGGGGGTATAATCAGCCCCAGCATTTT.